A single sample is the source of the 5 T cell receptor beta chains below, sequenced in a study of T cell responses to AZD1222 COVID-19 vaccine. Only in-frame clones appear in the TCRdb table, and some are missing; sequencing was by immunoSEQ multiplex PCR. The sample shows 90,000 to 150,000 clones, 85% to 90% of them seen only once. Sample: peripheral blood, taken on day 0 of AZD1222 vaccination. The receptor source for this set is an adult in good health.

V and J are TRBV4-3 and TRBJ1-1; the D gene is possibly TRBD1 (6 bases). Trimming stripped 5 bases from V and 5 bases from J, with 15 bases between. The germline gives CDR1 LGHNA, CDR2 YSLEER. This CDR3 is built from 14 residues. This CDR3 is CASSIETGMTEAFF. The CDR3 DNA reads as TGCGCCAGCAGCATTGAAACAGGGATGACTGAAGCTTTCTTT.

The V call is TRBV19, the J call TRBJ2-7; TRBD1 is a possible D gene (6 bases). The germline V and J ends were trimmed by 4 bases and 1 base, with 11 bases remaining between them. The CDR3 runs to 14 residues. Germline CDR1 LNHDA, CDR2 SQIVND (reference sequence). This chain's CDR3 is CASSKDRISYEQYF. In DNA form, the CDR3 reads TGTGCCAGTAGTAAGGACAGAATATCCTACGAGCAGTACTTC.

The chain employs TRBV6-5 and TRBJ1-2, with TRBD1 matching 7 bases. The CDR3 extends over 15 amino acids. V lost 5 bases, J lost 4 bases, and 10 bases stayed unmatched. In germline, CDR1 is MNHEY, CDR2 SVGAGI. CDR3 residues: CASSRDRAPSYGYTF. For the CDR3, the DNA is TGTGCCAGCAGTCGCGACAGGGCTCCTAGCTATGGCTACACCTTC.

The V gene is TRBV5-1, the J gene TRBJ2-1, with D possibly being TRBD2 (5 bases). This CDR3 spans 15 amino acids. V lost 0 bases to trimming and J lost 10 bases, with 17 bases between them. The germline V gene encodes CDR1 SGHRS and CDR2 YFSETQ. CDR3 DNA sequence: TGCGCCAGCAGCTTGGTCACCCGAGCGGAAATGGAGCAGTTCTTC. Protein: CASSLVTRAEMEQFF.

The genes are TRBV5-4 and TRBJ1-1; D is possibly TRBD1 (6 bases). Trimming removed 7 bases at V and 4 bases at J, with 17 bases between. This CDR3 has 14 residues. Per the germline V gene, CDR1 is SGHNT and CDR2 is YYREEE (reference sequence). The chain's CDR3 is CASPDLGAITEAFF. In nucleotides, the CDR3 is TGTGCCAGCCCCGACCTGGGGGCTATCACTGAAGCTTTCTTT.